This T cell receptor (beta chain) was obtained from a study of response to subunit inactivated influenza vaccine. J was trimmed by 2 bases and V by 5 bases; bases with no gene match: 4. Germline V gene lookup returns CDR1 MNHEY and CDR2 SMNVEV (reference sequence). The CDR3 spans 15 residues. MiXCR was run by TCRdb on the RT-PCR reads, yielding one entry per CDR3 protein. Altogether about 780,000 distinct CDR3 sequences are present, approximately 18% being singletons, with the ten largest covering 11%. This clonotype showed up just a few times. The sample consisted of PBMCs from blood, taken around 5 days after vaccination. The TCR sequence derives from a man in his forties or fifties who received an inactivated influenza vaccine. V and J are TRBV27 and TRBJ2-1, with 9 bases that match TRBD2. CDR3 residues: CASSQIAGAYNEQFF. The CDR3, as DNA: TGTGCCAGCAGTCAAATAGCGGGGGCCTACAATGAGCAGTTCTTC.